This TCR beta chain stems from a study of blood T cell repertoires in COVID-19. Overall study context: There were acute and convalescent COVID-19 samples, and they came from the United States, Italy and Spain. T cells, B-cell-depleted T cells, or PBMCs supplied cDNA or gDNA.

While infection was still active, Seattle patients were enrolled and then followed longitudinally. Trimming at V came to 0 bases and at J to 6 bases, leaving 8 bases not matched to a gene. The CDR3 consists of 16 residues. Germline CDR1 SGHTS, CDR2 YDEGEE. Authors' processing steps: Amplifying reference gene primers gave estimates of nucleated cell counts. The table came from immunoSEQ multiplex PCR; TCRdb's copy has only in-frame clones and leaves some out. From that table come the V and J calls and clone size; the DNA was used to work out D and trimming. The table records a few hundred thousand clones, approximately 86% of them present only once.

The source is a woman aged 70-85 years with COVID-19, enrolled during active disease. This chain uses TRBV5-8 with TRBJ1-5, with 8 bases identical to TRBD1. The sample comprised peripheral blood. The CDR3 sequence is CASSLAQGAQSQPQHF. For the CDR3, the DNA is TGTGCCAGCAGCTTGGCCCAGGGGGCGCAGAGTCAGCCCCAGCATTTT.